This T cell receptor beta chain is from a study of OX40 agonist ivuxolimab in advanced cancers. Background for the entire study: Ivuxolimab was an agonistic, fully human IgG2 monoclonal antibody directed against OX40 (CD134), a costimulatory receptor. A male proportion of roughly 80% and a mean age of 60 years, ranging from 23 to 79, were recorded for the dose-escalation cohort. Prior anti-PD-1, anti-PD-L1 or anti-CTLA-4 therapy was permitted, and checkpoint inhibitors had been received by 30% to 40% of dose-escalation patients. Peripheral TCRbeta sequencing was intended to test whether TCR sequence diversity was altered and clonal T-cell expansion was caused by ivuxolimab. Among the 50 to 55 dose-escalation patients, about 19 had hepatocellular carcinoma, approximately 15 melanoma, 9 renal cell carcinoma and 9 head and neck cancer. Three dose-escalation patients achieved partial responses, one with hepatocellular carcinoma and two with cutaneous melanoma. Intravenous ivuxolimab was administered to patients every 2 weeks at six dose levels: 0.01, 0.1, 0.3, 1.5, 3 and 10 mg/kg. The monotherapy dose-escalation portion (N of about 50 patients) of the phase I ivuxolimab trial is reported in the paper.

What the work shows at the level of the full study, not this receptor alone: Clonal expansion of both CD4+ and CD8+ blood T cells was observed from baseline to week 6 at doses 0.1 to 3.0 mg/kg. In partial responders in the 0.1-3.0 mg/kg groups, normalized peripheral clonal expansion was found to be among the lowest, especially among CD8+ T cells. The antigen specificity of the peripheral T cells that underwent clonal expansion was not determined. On average, CD8+ T cells showed more expanded clones than CD4+ T cells after ivuxolimab. Low levels of normalized T-cell clonal expansion were also shown by some nonresponding patients.

Note on this clone: Its cognate antigen has yet to be identified. No base-level quality is on record; no much larger clone is a single base apart.

For sequencing of the TCRbeta CDR3 region, genomic DNA was extracted from the sorted cells. The immunoSEQ Assay was used for sequencing of TCRbeta CDR3 regions. TCRdb re-hosts the immuneACCESS table, in-frame sequences only. Its copies lack some clones; in the studies checked, an unresolved V gene accounts for under half of them, and the cause for the rest is not known. Within this sample are approximately 94,000 clones, with 84% of them counted one time only. The ten largest clones represent 1% to 1.3% of the sample. Patients with autoimmune disease history or receiving systemic immunosuppression were excluded from the trial. Peripheral blood for TCR sequencing was collected from all dose cohorts at baseline, on cycle 4 day 1, and on cycle 7 day 1. The samples were drawn from a first-in-human, open-label, multicenter phase I dose-escalation trial of ivuxolimab. The trial enrolled adults with locally advanced or metastatic head and neck squamous cell, hepatocellular, melanoma or renal cell carcinoma. CD4+ and CD8+ T cells were sorted separately from peripheral blood before TCR sequencing.

Inclusive of the bounding cysteine and phenylalanine, the CDR3 is 13 residues long. Only the CDR3 DNA stays, 39 bases, in frame from base 1. Ends trimmed: V by 5 bases, J by 3 bases; bases unmatched to a gene: 3. Sequences SQVTM (CDR1) and ANQGSEA (CDR2) are obtained from the germline V gene. This sample comprised CD4+ or CD8+ T cells sorted from blood, obtained in a trial of the OX40 agonist ivuxolimab. The sequence is built from TRBV29-1 and TRBJ1-5; TRBD1 fits 8 bases in the junction. The origin of this receptor is an adult with an advanced solid tumor such as melanoma, head and neck, liver or kidney cancer. The sequenced DNA is TGCAGCGTTCTGACAGGGGTCAATCAGCCCCAGCATTTT. It translates to CSVLTGVNQPQHF.